The clone carrying this T cell receptor (beta chain) was observed a few times. Antigen: not known. The data originate from a study of identical twins. General study points: The more abundant beta clonotypes in cord blood had fewer insertions, and memory repertoires did not show this.

TCRdb analysed the 5' RACE reads with MiXCR anew, one entry per CDR3 protein. The sample yields about 520,000 distinct CDR3 sequences, roughly a fifth seen once. A further study also used this sample, focusing on T cells expressing NK-cell markers.

The sequenced sample consisted of CD4+ T cells sorted from blood. The TCR originated in a woman aged 18 to 35 in good health.

Here the CDR3 reads CSASNLRVHASEQFF. The CDR3 DNA follows: TGCAGTGCTAGTAACCTGCGGGTTCATGCCAGTGAGCAGTTCTTC. V and J are TRBV20-1 and TRBJ2-1; TRBD2 is a possible D gene (5 bases). The germline CDR1 and CDR2 sequences are DFQATT and SNEGSKA (reference sequence). The V end was cut by 3 bases, the J end by 9 bases, with 21 bases between. The CDR3 spans 15 residues.